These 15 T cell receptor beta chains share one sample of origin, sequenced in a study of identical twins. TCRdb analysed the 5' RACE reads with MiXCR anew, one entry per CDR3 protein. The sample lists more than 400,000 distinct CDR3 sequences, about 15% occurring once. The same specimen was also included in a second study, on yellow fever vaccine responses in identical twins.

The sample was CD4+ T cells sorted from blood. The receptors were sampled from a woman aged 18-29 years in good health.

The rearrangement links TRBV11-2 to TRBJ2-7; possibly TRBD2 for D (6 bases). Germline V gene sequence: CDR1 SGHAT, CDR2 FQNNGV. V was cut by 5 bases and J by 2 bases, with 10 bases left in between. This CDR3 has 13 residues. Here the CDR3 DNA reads TGTGCCAGCAGCCCGGGCGGGGCCTACGAGCAGTACGTC. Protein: CASSPGGAYEQYV.

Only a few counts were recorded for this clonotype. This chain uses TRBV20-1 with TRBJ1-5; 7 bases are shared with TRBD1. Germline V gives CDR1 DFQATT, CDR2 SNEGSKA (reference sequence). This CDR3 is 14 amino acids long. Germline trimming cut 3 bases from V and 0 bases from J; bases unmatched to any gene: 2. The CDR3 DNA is TGCAGTGCTAGGACAGGGACTAGCAATCAGCCCCAGCATTTT. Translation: CSARTGTSNQPQHF.

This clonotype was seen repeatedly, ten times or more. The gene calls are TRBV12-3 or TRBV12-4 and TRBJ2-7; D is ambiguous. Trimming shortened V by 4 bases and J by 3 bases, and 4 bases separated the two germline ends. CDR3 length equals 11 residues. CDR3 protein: CASSSLYEQYF. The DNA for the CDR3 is TGTGCCAGCAGTTCCCTCTACGAGCAGTACTTC.

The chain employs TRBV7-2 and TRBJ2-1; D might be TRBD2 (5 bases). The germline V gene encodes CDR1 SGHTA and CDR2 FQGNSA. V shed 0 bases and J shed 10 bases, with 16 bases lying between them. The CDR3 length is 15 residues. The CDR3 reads CASSLARSGAREQFF. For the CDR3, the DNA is TGTGCCAGCAGCTTAGCGCGGAGCGGTGCCCGAGAGCAGTTCTTC.

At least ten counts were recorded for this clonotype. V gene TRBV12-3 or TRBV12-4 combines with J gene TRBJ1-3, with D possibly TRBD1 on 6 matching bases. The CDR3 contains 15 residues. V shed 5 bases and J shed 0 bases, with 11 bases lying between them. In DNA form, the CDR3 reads TGTGCCAGCAGTCTCGGGGGCCACTCTGGAAACACCATATATTTT. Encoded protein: CASSLGGHSGNTIYF.

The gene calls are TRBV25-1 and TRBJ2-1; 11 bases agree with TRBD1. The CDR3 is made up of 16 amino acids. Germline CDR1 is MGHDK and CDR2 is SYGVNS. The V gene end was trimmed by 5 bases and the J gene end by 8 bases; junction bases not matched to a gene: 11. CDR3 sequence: CASSKAGQGDMDEQFF. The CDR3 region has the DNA TGTGCCAGCAGTAAAGCGGGACAGGGGGACATGGATGAGCAGTTCTTC.

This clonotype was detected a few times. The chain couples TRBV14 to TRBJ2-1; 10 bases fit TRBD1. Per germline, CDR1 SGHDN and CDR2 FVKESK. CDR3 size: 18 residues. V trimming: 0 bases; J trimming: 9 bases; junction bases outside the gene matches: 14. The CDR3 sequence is CASSQDPGGTGARGEQFF. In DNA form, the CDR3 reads TGTGCCAGCAGCCAAGATCCAGGCGGGACAGGGGCGCGGGGTGAGCAGTTCTTC.

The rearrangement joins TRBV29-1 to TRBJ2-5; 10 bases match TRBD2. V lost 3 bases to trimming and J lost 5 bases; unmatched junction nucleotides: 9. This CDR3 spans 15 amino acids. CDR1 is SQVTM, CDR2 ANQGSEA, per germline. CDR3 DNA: TGCAGCGTTGAGCCGAGACTAGCGGGCCGGGAGACCCAGTACTTC. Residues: CSVEPRLAGRETQYF.

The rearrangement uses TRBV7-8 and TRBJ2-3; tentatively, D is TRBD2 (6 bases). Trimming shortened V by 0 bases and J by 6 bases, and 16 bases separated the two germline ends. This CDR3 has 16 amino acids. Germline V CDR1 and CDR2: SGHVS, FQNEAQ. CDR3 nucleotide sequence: TGTGCCAGCAGCTTAGCGGTAACGGGAGTCCCCGATACGCAGTATTTT. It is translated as CASSLAVTGVPDTQYF. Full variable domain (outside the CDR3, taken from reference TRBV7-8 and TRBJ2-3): GAGVSQSPRYKVAKRGQDVALRCDPISGHVSLFWYQQALGQGPEFLTYFQNEAQLDKSGLPSDRFFAERPEGSVSTLKIQRTQQEDSAVYLCASSLAVTGVPDTQYFGPGTRLTVL.

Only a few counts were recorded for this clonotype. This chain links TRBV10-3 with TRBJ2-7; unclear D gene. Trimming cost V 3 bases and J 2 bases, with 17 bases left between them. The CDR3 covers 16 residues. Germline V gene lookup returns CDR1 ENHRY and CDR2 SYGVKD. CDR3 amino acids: CAISEVQPGAPYEQYV. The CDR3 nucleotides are TGTGCCATCAGTGAAGTTCAGCCCGGCGCGCCCTACGAGCAGTACGTC.

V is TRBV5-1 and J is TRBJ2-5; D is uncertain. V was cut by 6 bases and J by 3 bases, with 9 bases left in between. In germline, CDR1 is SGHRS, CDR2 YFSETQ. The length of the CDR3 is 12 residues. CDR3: CASTPDEETQYF. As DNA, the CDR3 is TGCGCCAGCACCCCGGATGAAGAGACCCAGTACTTC.

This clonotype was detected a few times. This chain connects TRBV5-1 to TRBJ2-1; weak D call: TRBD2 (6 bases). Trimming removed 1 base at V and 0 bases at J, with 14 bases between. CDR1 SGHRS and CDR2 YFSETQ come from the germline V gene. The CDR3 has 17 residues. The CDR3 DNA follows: TGCGCCAGCAGCTTGTTCGAACTAGCAGTCTCCTACAATGAGCAGTTCTTC. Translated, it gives CASSLFELAVSYNEQFF.

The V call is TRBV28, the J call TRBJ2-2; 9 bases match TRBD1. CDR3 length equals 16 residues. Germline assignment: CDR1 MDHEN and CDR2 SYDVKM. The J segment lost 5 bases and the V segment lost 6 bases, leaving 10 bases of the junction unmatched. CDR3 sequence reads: CASRLTGGAGTGELFF. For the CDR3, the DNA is TGTGCCAGCAGACTTACAGGGGGCGCTGGGACCGGGGAGCTGTTTTTT. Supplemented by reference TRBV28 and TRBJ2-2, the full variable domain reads DVKVTQSSRYLVKRTGEKVFLECVQDMDHENMFWYRQDPGLGLRLIYFSYDVKMKEKGDIPEGYSVSREKKERFSLILESASTNQTSMYLCASRLTGGAGTGELFFGEGSRLTVL.

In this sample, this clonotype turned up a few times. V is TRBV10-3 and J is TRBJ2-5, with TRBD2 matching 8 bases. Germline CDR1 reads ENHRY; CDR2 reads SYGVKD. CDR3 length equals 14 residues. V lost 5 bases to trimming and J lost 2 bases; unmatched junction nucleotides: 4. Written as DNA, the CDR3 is TGTGCCATCAGTAAACTAGCGGCTCAAGAGACCCAGTACTTC. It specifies CAISKLAAQETQYF.

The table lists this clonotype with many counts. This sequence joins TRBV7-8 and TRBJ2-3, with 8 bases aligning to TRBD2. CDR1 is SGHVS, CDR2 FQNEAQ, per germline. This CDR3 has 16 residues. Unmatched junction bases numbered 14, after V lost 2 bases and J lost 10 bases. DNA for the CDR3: TGTGCCAGCAGCTTACCGACCGGGACTAGGACCTCTGCGCAGTATTTT. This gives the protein CASSLPTGTRTSAQYF.